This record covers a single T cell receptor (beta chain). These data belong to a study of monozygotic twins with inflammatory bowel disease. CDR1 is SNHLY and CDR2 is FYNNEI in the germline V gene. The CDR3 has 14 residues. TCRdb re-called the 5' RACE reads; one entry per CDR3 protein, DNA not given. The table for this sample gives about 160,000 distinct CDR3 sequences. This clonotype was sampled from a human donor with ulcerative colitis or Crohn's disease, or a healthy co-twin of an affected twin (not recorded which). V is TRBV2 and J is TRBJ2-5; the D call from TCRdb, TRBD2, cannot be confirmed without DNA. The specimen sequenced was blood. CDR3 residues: CASSEGTSFETQYF.